The clone carrying this T cell receptor beta chain was recorded many times. The antigen is unknown. The CDR3 runs to 15 residues. Germline V lookup: CDR1 SGHTA, CDR2 FQGNSA. With 5 bases clipped from V and 3 bases from J, the junction kept 5 bases outside the gene matches. The record originates from a study of T cells in Graves' hyperthyroidism and ophthalmopathy. Study results and caveats: Model-based prediction identified ophthalmopathy a median roughly six months prior to its onset.

The source material, RNA transcripts, was used to amplify TCR beta CDR3 regions. HTBI primers were used for first-round RT-PCR of the TCR CDR3. TCRdb ran MiXCR on the multiplex PCR reads and lists one entry per CDR3 protein. The data show 400,000 to 600,000 distinct CDR3 sequences, about 15% seen once. V usage is TRBV7-2 and J usage is TRBJ2-3, with 10 bases matching TRBD1. The TCR comes from a woman aged 25 to 45 with Graves' ophthalmopathy. The sample was blood. The CDR3 loop is CASSGRTGGTDTQYF. DNA of the CDR3: TGTGCCAGCAGCGGACGGACAGGGGGGACAGATACGCAGTATTTT.